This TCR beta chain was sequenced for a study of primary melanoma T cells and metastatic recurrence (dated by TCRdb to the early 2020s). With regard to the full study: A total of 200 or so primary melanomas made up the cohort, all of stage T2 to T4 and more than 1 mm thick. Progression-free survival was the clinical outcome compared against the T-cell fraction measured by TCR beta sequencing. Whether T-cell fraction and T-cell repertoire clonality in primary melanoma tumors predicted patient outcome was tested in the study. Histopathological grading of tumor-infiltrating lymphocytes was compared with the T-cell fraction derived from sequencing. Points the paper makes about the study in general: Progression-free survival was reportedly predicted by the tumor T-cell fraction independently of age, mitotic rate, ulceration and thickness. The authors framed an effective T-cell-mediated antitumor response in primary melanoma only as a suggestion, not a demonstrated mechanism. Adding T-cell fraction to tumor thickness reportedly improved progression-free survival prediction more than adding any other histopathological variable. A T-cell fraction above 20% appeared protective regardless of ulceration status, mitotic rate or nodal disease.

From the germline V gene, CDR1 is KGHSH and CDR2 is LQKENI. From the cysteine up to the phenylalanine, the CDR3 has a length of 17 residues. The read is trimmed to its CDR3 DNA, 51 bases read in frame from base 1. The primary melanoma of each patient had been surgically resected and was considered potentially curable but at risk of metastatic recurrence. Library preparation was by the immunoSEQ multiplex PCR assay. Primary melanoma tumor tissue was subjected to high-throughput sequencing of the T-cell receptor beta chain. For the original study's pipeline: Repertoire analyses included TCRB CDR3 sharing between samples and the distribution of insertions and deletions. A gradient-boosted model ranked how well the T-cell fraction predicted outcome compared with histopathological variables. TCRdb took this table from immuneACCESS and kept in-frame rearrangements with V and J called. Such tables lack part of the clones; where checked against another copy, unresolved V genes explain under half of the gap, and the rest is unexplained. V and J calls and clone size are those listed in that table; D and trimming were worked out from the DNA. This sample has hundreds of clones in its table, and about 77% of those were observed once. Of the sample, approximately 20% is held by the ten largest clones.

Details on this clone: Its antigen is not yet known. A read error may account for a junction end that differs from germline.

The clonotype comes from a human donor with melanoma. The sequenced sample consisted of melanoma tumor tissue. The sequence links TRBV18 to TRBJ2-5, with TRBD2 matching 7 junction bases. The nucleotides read TGTGCCAGTTCACCCTTTGGTCAGAGCGGGGCTCAAGAGACCCAGTACTTC. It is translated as CASSPFGQSGAQETQYF.